Below, one T cell receptor (beta chain) is given with its context. Germline CDR1 reads MDHEN; CDR2 reads SYDVKM. Trimming left V 6 bases short and J 5 bases short, with 11 bases between. The CDR3 loop spans 13 amino acids. These data originate in a study of blood T cell repertoires in COVID-19. Study overall: Samples taken during acute and convalescent COVID-19 were collected in the United States, Italy and Spain. T cells, B-cell-depleted T cells, or PBMCs supplied cDNA or gDNA.

Authors' processing steps: Amplification of reference gene primers provided the estimated nucleated cell counts. Clones were sequenced by immunoSEQ multiplex PCR, and TCRdb holds only the in-frame ones, with some missing. V and J calls and clone size are those listed in that table; D and trimming were worked out from the DNA. The sample includes 150,000 to 200,000 clones, roughly nine tenths of them seen just once. The rearrangement joins TRBV28 to TRBJ1-5; D might be TRBD1 (5 bases). Sequenced material: peripheral blood. This clonotype was obtained from a man aged 60 to 75 with active or convalescent COVID-19. The CDR3 DNA is TGTGCCAGCAGGATCGACAGTTATCAGCCCCAGCATTTT. Protein sequence: CASRIDSYQPQHF.